This T cell receptor (beta chain) stems from a study of blood T cell repertoires in COVID-19. Study details: In each case, the material was cDNA or gDNA derived from T cells, B-cell-depleted T cells, or PBMCs.

The data were produced by immunoSEQ multiplex PCR, yet TCRdb's version contains in-frame clones alone and is incomplete. The table shows some 250,000 clones, with approximately 91% occurring only once. The CDR3 is made up of 16 amino acids. The V gene's germline CDR1 is SGHRS and CDR2 YFSETQ. Trimming cost V 3 bases and J 3 bases; bases outside gene matches: 3. This rearrangement joins TRBV5-1 to TRBJ2-2, with 12 nucleotides matching TRBD2. The source is a woman aged 30 to 39 with acute or convalescent COVID-19. Input material: peripheral blood. CDR3 sequence reads: CASSYRLAGDTGELFF. In DNA, the CDR3 is TGCGCCAGCAGCTACCGACTAGCGGGGGACACCGGGGAGCTGTTTTTT. Complete variable domain (other parts from reference TRBV5-1 and TRBJ2-2): KAGVTQTPRYLIKTRGQQVTLSCSPISGHRSVSWYQQTPGQGLQFLFEYFSETQRNKGNFPGRFSGRQFSNSRSEMNVSTLELGDSALYLCASSYRLAGDTGELFFGEGSRLTVL.